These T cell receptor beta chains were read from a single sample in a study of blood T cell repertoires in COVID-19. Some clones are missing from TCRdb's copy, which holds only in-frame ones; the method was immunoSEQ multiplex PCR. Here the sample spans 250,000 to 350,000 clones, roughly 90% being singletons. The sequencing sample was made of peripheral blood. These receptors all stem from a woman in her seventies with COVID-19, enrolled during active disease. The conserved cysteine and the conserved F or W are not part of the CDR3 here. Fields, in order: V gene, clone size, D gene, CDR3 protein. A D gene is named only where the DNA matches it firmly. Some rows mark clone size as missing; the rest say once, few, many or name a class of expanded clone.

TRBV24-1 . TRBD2 ATSETGGPTDTQY
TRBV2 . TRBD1 ASSFDRGFTEAF
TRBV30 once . AWDPSIGVTEAF
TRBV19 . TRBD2 ASSIQSLASTGELF
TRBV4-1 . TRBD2 ASSQVRLAVYNEQF
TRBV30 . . AWSSGAYNQPQH
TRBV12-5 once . ASGLVSGPSRPWGNQPQH
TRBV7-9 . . ASSLLPLSNEQF
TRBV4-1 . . ASSQVMGRVGGGTEAF
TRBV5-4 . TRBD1 ASSSGQQPYEQY
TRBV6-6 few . ASSYGQGPGSGYT
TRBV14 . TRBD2 ASSQVHRAGGLDEQY
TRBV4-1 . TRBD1 ASSQGGQANTGELF
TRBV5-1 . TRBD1 ASSLEGTGSGNTIY
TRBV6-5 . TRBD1 ASTWDRGGYT
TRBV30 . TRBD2 AGEASGGLETQY
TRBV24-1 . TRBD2 ATSDLGLGRTQY
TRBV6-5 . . ASRRSGSSYNEQF
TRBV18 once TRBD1 ASSDRGYGYT
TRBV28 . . ASNDPGSHEQY
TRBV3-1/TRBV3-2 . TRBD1 ASSPNRGAGANVLT
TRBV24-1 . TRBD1 ATTRTGDTDTQY
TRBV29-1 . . SVSPLGLGHHYSNQPQH
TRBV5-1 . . ASSLGLEGQPQH
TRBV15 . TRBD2 ATSRDRGGSGELF
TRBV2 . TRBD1 ASRDRRTDNEQF
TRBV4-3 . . ASSQDYQETQY
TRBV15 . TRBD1 ATSSEGTGNYEQY
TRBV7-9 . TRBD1 ASSLGTGGEWAAF
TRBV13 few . ATSVRVLRDGYT
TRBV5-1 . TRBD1 ASSETGADTQY
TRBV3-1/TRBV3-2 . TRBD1 ASSPGPQGAQGYT
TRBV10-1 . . ASSPRQGGYEQY
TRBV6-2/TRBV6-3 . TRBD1 ASSLRQGNTEAF
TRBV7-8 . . ASSLGGPNTGELF
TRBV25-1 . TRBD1 ASSQRCRGQGATEAF
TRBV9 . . ASSVGSSSSYEQY
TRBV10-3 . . AITSDRNTEAF
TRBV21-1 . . ASSKAVPSQGRRETQY
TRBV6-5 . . ASRVPGIEQY
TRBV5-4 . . ASSLVESPYGYT
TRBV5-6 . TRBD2 ASSSSGGAYEQY
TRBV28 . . ASSLIAGPEQY
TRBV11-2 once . ASSWQGANYEQY